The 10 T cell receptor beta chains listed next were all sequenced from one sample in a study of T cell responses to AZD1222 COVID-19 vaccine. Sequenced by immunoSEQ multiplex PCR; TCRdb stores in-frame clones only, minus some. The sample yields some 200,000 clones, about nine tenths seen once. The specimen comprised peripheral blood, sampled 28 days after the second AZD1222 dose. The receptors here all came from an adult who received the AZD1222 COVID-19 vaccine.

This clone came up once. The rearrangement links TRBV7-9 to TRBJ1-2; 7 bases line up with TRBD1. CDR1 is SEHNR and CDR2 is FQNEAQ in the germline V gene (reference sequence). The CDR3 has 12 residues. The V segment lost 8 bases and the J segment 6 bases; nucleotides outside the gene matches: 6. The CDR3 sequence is CASRQGGDGYTF. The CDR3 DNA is TGTGCCAGCCGACAGGGTGGGGATGGCTACACCTTC.

The CDR3 nucleotides are TGTGCCAGCAGCGAAGAGACACTATACAATTCACCCCTCCACTTT. This codes for CASSEETLYNSPLHF. The chain recombines TRBV9 with TRBJ1-6; D gene uncertain. CDR3 size: 15 residues. The V gene's germline CDR1 is SGDLS and CDR2 YYNGEE. V was clipped by 3 bases and J by 7 bases, with 14 bases between them.

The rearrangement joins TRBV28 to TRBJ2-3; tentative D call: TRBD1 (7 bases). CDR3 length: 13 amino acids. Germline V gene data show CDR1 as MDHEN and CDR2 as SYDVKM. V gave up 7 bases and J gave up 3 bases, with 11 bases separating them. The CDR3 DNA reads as TGTGCCAGCAATTCAGGGGGGACAGATACGCAGTATTTT. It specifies CASNSGGTDTQYF.

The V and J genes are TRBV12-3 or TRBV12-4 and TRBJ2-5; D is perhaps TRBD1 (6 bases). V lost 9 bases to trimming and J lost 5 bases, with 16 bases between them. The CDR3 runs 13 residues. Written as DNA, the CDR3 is TGTGCCAGTAGGGAACAGGGCACGGAGACCCAGTACTTC. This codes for CASREQGTETQYF.

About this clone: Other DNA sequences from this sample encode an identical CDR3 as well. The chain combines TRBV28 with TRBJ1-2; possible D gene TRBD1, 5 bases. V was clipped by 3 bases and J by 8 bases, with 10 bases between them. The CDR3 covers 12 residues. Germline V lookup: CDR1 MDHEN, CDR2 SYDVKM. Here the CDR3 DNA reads TGTGCCAGCAGTTTGTTAGGGGTGGGCTACACCTTC. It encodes CASSLLGVGYTF.

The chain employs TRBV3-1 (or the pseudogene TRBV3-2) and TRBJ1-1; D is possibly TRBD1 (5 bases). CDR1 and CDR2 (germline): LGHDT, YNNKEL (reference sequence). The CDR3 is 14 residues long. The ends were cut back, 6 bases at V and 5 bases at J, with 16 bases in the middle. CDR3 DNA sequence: TGTGCCAGCAGTCGACAGCTCGGGGGGACTGAAGCTTTCTTT. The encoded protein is CASSRQLGGTEAFF.

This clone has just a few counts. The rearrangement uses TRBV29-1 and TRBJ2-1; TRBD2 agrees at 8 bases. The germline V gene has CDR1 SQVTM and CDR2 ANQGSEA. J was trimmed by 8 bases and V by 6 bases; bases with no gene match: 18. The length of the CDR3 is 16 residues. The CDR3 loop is CSVVKVNGRALDEQFF. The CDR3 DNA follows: TGCAGCGTGGTAAAGGTGAACGGGAGGGCCTTGGATGAGCAGTTCTTC.

The CDR3 nucleotides read TGTGCTAGTGGTTTGGTACAGGGGGTTAGCACAGATACGCAGTATTTT. Translation: CASGLVQGVSTDTQYF. The chain couples TRBV12-5 to TRBJ2-3, with 8 bases aligning to TRBD1. Germline V gene data show CDR1 as LGHNT and CDR2 as FRNRAP. V shed 0 bases, J shed 0 bases, and the junction held 2 bases outside the gene matches. This CDR3 comprises 16 residues.

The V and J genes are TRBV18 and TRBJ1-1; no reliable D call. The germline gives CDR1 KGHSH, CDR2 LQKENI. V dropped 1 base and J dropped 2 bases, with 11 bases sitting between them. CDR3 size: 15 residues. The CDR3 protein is CASSPQGTLNTEAFF. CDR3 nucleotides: TGTGCCAGCTCACCACAGGGTACCTTAAACACTGAAGCTTTCTTT.

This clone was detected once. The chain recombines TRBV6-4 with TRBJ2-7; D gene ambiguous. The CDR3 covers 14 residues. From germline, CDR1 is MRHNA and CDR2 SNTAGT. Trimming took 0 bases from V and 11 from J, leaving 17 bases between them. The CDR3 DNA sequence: TGTGCCAGCAGTGACTCTGCATCCACGGGTCTGGAGTACTTC. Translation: CASSDSASTGLEYF.